One and the same sample provided the 5 T cell receptor beta chains below, sequenced in a study of identical twins. A single record per CDR3 protein comes from TCRdb applying MiXCR to the 5' RACE reads. This sample yields about 18,000 distinct CDR3 sequences, of which 69% are seen a single time; under 7% belongs to the top ten. Source material: memory (CD45RO+) T cells sorted from blood. The origin of the receptors is a woman under 30 in good health. This table probably holds off-target reads from a library built for another chain.

The rearrangement joins TRBV29-1 to TRBJ2-4, with 8 nucleotides matching TRBD2. V lost 3 bases to trimming and J lost 7 bases; unmatched junction nucleotides: 5. The V gene's germline CDR1 is SQVTM and CDR2 ANQGSEA. CDR3 length equals 13 residues. The CDR3 coding sequence is TGCAGCGTTGATACCCGGGAGGGGAACATTCAGTACTTC. It yields the protein CSVDTREGNIQYF.

The chain links TRBV5-1 to TRBJ2-2; TRBD1 is a possible D gene (5 bases). CDR3 length: 16 residues. Trimming removed 5 bases from V and 0 bases from J, with 14 bases in between. Germline values: CDR1 SGHRS, CDR2 YFSETQ. CDR3 nucleotide sequence: TGCGCCAGCAGTTGGGGCTTAATCTCGAACACCGGGGAGCTGTTTTTT. As protein: CASSWGLISNTGELFF.

The V call is TRBV2, the J call TRBJ1-1, with TRBD1 identical over 7 bases. Looked up from germline, CDR1 is SNHLY and CDR2 is FYNNEI. V shed 5 bases, J shed 11 bases, and the junction held 5 bases outside the gene matches. The CDR3 is 11 amino acids. CDR3 sequence reads: CASSLTGQAFF. The DNA for the CDR3 is TGTGCCAGCAGTTTGACAGGGCAGGCTTTCTTT.

V usage is TRBV10-3 and J usage is TRBJ1-2; tentatively, D is TRBD1 (5 bases). Per germline, CDR1 ENHRY and CDR2 SYGVKD. V lost 6 bases and J 4 bases, leaving 15 bases between the germline ends. There are 14 residues in the CDR3. The DNA of the CDR3 is TGTGCCATCAGAGCAGCACAGGTTACCTATGGCTACACCTTC. Its translation: CAIRAAQVTYGYTF.

CDR3 nucleotides: TGCGCCAGCAGCCCGGACCAGGGGAGGGCCACAGATACGCAGTATTTT. It codes for CASSPDQGRATDTQYF. The chain joins TRBV5-1 to TRBJ2-3, with D maybe TRBD2 (7 bases). This CDR3 is built from 16 residues. CDR1 and CDR2 from the germline V gene are SGHRS and YFSETQ. V lost 4 bases to trimming and J lost 2 bases, with 17 bases between them.